This TCR beta chain was retrieved from a study of T cell responses to AZD1222 COVID-19 vaccine. Comment on this clone: The antigen is undetermined.

TCRdb's table, derived via immunoSEQ multiplex PCR, lists solely in-frame clones and lacks some. The sample includes about 200,000 clones, roughly nine tenths of them seen just once. Pooled in the analysis were second doses at about 4 or about 12 weeks. Trimming removed 4 bases from V and 1 base from J; junction bases left unmatched: 8. The V gene's germline CDR1 is SGHRS and CDR2 YFSETQ. The CDR3 covers 16 residues. General study points: Spike-specific TCR breadth rose after two AZD1222 doses, and depth rose as well. Scientists sampled the repertoires only once the peak T cell response had passed. It should be noted that donors were predominantly white British and more often female, and clonal diversity was possibly underestimated.

This sequence joins TRBV5-1 and TRBJ2-7, with 10 bases matching TRBD2. The material sequenced was peripheral blood, taken 28 days after the second AZD1222 dose. The receptor's source is an adult who received the AZD1222 COVID-19 vaccine. In DNA, the CDR3 is TGCGCCAGCAGCGTTCAGGGACTAGCGACATCCTACGAGCAGTACTTC. It translates to CASSVQGLATSYEQYF.